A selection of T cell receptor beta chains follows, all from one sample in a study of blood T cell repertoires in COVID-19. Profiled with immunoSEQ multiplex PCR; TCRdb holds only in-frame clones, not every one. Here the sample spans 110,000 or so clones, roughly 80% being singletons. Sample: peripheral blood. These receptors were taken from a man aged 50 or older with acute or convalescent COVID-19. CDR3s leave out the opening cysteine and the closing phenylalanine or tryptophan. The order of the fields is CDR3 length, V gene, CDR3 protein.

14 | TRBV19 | ASSPPSAGVLMTQY
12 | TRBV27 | ASSLRVAGDTQY
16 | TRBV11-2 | ASSSMIRGTGSSYEQY
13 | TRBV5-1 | ASSLNTGALDTQY
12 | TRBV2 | ASSGYSGADTQY
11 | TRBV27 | ASAERVPGELF
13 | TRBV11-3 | ASSLDGTNTGELF
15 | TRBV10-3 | AIRQGLAESSYNEQF
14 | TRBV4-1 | ASSQVPAGAGDTQY
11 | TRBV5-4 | ASSLSGDYGYT
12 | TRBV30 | AWSFQGAGQPQH
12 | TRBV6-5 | ASTARTATDTQY
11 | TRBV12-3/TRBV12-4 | ASSSTERSGYT
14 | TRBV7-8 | ASSRVSGHSTDTQY
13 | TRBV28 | ASSTFGQGGEKLF
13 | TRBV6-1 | ASSDAGTFNTEAF
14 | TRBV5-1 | ASSLEGNIGNEKLF
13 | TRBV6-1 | ASSESGYSYNEQF
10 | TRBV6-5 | ASNSFNYGYT
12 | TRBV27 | ASSFNSLNTEAF
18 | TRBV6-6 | ASSRTSAGRDPFSGNTIY
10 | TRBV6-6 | ASSPTGGGYT
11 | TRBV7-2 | ASSPRQGLGYT
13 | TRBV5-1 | ASSLNPGQPYGYT
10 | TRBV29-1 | SVGDKYYGYT
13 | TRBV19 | ASSMTVYSNQPQH
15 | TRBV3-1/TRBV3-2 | ASSRLGLAALSGELF
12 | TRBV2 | ASSEDGQGVIQY
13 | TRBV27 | ASSSGTGRPGELF
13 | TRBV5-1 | ASSLGRTYNSPLH
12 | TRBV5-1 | ASSLGGQDYGYT
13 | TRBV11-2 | ASSSWTGPNYGYT
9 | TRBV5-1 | ASSEGYEQY
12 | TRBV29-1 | SVTAGTGSLGYT
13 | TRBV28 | ASRYKMRGLYGYT
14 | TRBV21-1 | ASSAGGQGRAKTQY
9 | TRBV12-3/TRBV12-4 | ASRKTYEQY
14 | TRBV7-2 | ASTPRPGQGAAEQY
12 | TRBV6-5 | ASNLDGTPHGYT
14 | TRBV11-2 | ASSLDWRTGTREQY
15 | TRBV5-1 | ASSLAAGGASTDTQY
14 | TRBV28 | ASSLSPTRGRTEAF
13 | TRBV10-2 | ASSESNQRVYEQY
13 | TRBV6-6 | ASSDEQGYTGELF
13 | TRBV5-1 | ASSATGQGSDTQY
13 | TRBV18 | ASSPPAGGGYEQY
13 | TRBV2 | ASSELEQGSSPLH